These 31 T cell receptor beta chains originate from one sample sequenced in a study of beta chain features in type 1 diabetes. The study reverse transcribed the entire isolated RNA, so it sequenced expressed TCRB transcripts. Profiled with immunoSEQ multiplex PCR; TCRdb holds only in-frame clones, not every one. The top ten clones hold about 0.097% of a sample with hundreds of thousands of clones, around 15% of them seen once. What was sequenced was naive CD4+ T cells from blood. These receptors were collected from a man between 18 and 29 years old in good health.

The rearrangement links TRBV5-6 to TRBJ2-2; maybe TRBD1 (6 bases). The CDR3 runs 16 residues. The V gene lost 1 base and the J gene lost 0 bases, with 10 bases spanning the gap. Germline V gene data show CDR1 as SGHDT and CDR2 as YYEEEE. CDR3 loop: CASSLWDKPNTGELFF. For the CDR3, the DNA is TGTGCCAGCAGCTTGTGGGACAAGCCGAACACCGGGGAGCTGTTTTTT.

This chain uses TRBV6-1 with TRBJ2-7; TRBD1 might be the D (6 bases). This CDR3 is 16 amino acids long. V dropped 4 bases and J dropped 2 bases, with 18 bases sitting between them. The germline V gene encodes CDR1 MNHNS and CDR2 SASEGT. The CDR3 loop reads CASSAPPGTNPYEQYF. In nucleotides, the CDR3 is TGTGCCAGCAGTGCTCCTCCGGGGACAAATCCCTACGAGCAGTACTTC.

The genes are TRBV27 and TRBJ1-6; 7 bases fit TRBD1. J was trimmed by 4 bases and V by 6 bases; bases with no gene match: 9. The CDR3 consists of 16 residues. Looked up from germline, CDR1 is MNHEY and CDR2 is SMNVEV (reference sequence). In nucleotides, the CDR3 is TGTGCCAGCAGCTCCCCCGGGACAGCATATAATTCACCCCTCCACTTT. Translated: CASSSPGTAYNSPLHF.

The table lists this clone with a few counts. V and J are TRBV29-1 and TRBJ1-2; 7 positions match TRBD1. Germline CDR1 is SQVTM and CDR2 is ANQGSEA. The CDR3 spans 14 residues. The J segment lost 4 bases and the V segment lost 7 bases, leaving 12 bases of the junction unmatched. DNA for the CDR3: TGCAGCGGTCGTTTCGAGGACAGGCGCTATGGCTACACCTTC. Amino acid sequence: CSGRFEDRRYGYTF.

Here the CDR3 reads CASSPTTSGRWTDTQYF. The CDR3 DNA sequence: TGTGCCAGCAGCCCAACGACTAGCGGGAGGTGGACAGATACGCAGTATTTT. The chain is built from TRBV14 and TRBJ2-3; 13 nucleotides match TRBD2. CDR1 and CDR2 from the germline V gene are SGHDN and FVKESK. The J segment lost 3 bases and the V segment lost 4 bases, leaving 7 bases of the junction unmatched. The CDR3 extends over 17 amino acids.

This clone was counted a few times. The genes are TRBV6-5 and TRBJ2-6, with D tentatively TRBD1 (5 bases). With 6 bases removed from V and 3 bases from J, the gap between germline ends came to 9 bases. This CDR3 has 14 amino acids. In germline, CDR1 is MNHEY, CDR2 SVGAGI. The CDR3, as DNA: TGTGCCAGCAGCCAGGGTTTTGGGGCCAACGTCCTGACTTTC. Amino acid sequence: CASSQGFGANVLTF.

This clone was seen a few times. The chain recombines TRBV7-3 with TRBJ2-3; maybe TRBD2 (6 bases). This CDR3 spans 13 amino acids. Trimming took off 4 bases at V and 8 bases at J, with 13 bases between the two ends. Germline-derived CDR1 and CDR2 are SGHTA and FQGTGA. The CDR3 region has the DNA TGTGCCAGCAGCTCGGCTAGCGTAGCTACGCAGTATTTT. It yields the protein CASSSASVATQYF.

This clone appeared a few times. The chain joins TRBV5-1 to TRBJ1-5; D is possibly TRBD1 (6 bases). Germline lookup yields CDR1 SGHRS and CDR2 YFSETQ. Deletions cut 5 bases from V and 4 bases from J, with 25 bases between. The CDR3 has 18 amino acids. CDR3 bases: TGCGCCAGCAGGTTGAACCCCGATCAAACAGGGCGGAATCAGCCCCAGCATTTT. Residues: CASRLNPDQTGRNQPQHF.

The chain employs TRBV11-2 and TRBJ2-5; TRBD2 might be the D (6 bases). The CDR3 is 14 amino acids. CDR1 and CDR2 (germline): SGHAT, FQNNGV. Trimming cost V 4 bases and J 0 bases, with 9 bases left between them. The CDR3 coding sequence is TGTGCCAGCAGCTGGCGGGGTTACCAAGAGACCCAGTACTTC. It codes for CASSWRGYQETQYF.

This clone was detected only a few times. The J gene is TRBJ2-7, the V gene TRBV6-1; D tentatively fits TRBD1 or TRBD2 (5 bases each). The V gene lost 8 bases and the J gene lost 3 bases, with 17 bases spanning the gap. CDR1 and CDR2 (germline): MNHNS, SASEGT. The CDR3 extends over 14 amino acids. This CDR3 is CASEPGTNHYEQYF. For the CDR3, the DNA is TGTGCCAGCGAACCTGGGACCAACCACTACGAGCAGTACTTC.

This clone was detected many times. Additional DNA sequences in this sample encode the identical CDR3. The V call is TRBV7-2, the J call TRBJ2-1; no clear D. The germline V gene has CDR1 SGHTA and CDR2 FQGNSA. CDR3 length equals 11 residues. V lost 3 bases, J lost 6 bases, and 3 bases lay in between. CDR3 amino acids: CASSFFNEQFF. The DNA for the CDR3 is TGTGCCAGCAGCTTCTTCAATGAGCAGTTCTTC.

This clone was counted only a few times. The chain couples TRBV2 to TRBJ1-4, with D maybe TRBD1 (5 bases). CDR3 length: 14 amino acids. V lost 7 bases, J lost 8 bases, and 17 bases lay in between. CDR1 and CDR2 from the germline V gene are SNHLY and FYNNEI. DNA of the CDR3: TGTGCCAGCAATTCCGGCAGGGAGAACGAAAAACTGTTTTTT. Translating gives CASNSGRENEKLFF. The whole variable domain, remainder taken from reference TRBV2 and TRBJ1-4, is EPEVTQTPSHQVTQMGQEVILRCVPISNHLYFYWYRQILGQKVEFLVSFYNNEISEKSEIFDDQFSVERPDGSNFTLKIRSTKLEDSAMYFCASNSGRENEKLFFGSGTQLSVL.

This clone was seen many times. The V and J genes are TRBV27 and TRBJ2-6, with D maybe TRBD2 (6 bases). The germline gives CDR1 MNHEY, CDR2 SMNVEV (reference sequence). The CDR3 is 13 amino acids. Trimming took 8 bases from V and 4 from J, leaving 9 bases between them. CDR3 protein: CASGEVGANVLTF. Written as DNA, the CDR3 is TGTGCCAGCGGGGAGGTCGGGGCCAACGTCCTGACTTTC. The full variable domain, with the rest looked up from reference TRBV27 and TRBJ2-6, is EAQVTQNPRYLITVTGKKLTVTCSQNMNHEYMSWYRQDPGLGLRQIYYSMNVEVTDKGDVPEGYKVSRKEKRNFPLILESPSPNQTSLYFCASGEVGANVLTFGAGSRLTVL.

The chain combines TRBV28 with TRBJ1-5, with TRBD1 matching 7 bases. This CDR3 has 14 amino acids. Trimming cost V 5 bases and J 2 bases; bases outside gene matches: 3. From germline, CDR1 is MDHEN and CDR2 SYDVKM. CDR3 residues: CASSAGTGNQPQHF. The CDR3 nucleotides read TGTGCCAGCAGTGCCGGGACAGGCAATCAGCCCCAGCATTTT.

A few counts support this clone. This chain links TRBV29-1 with TRBJ1-2; D remains unclear. CDR1 is SQVTM and CDR2 is ANQGSEA in the germline V gene. This CDR3 has 12 amino acids. V was shortened by 6 bases and J by 3 bases, with 11 bases between the two germline ends. The CDR3 DNA is TGCAGCGTCAAAGGCGGCTACTATGGCTACACCTTC. Protein: CSVKGGYYGYTF. Full variable domain (remainder filled in from reference TRBV29-1 and TRBJ1-2): SAVISQKPSRDICQRGTSLTIQCQVDSQVTMMFWYRQQPGQSLTLIATANQGSEATYESGFVIDKFPISRPNLTFSTLTVSNMSPEDSSIYLCSVKGGYYGYTFGSGTRLTVV.

J is TRBJ2-5 and V is TRBV6-6, with TRBD1 identical over 9 bases. CDR1 and CDR2 from the germline V gene are MNHNY and SVGAGI (reference sequence). With V trimmed by 5 bases and J by 11 bases, 3 bases remained unmatched. The CDR3 has 11 amino acids. CDR3 sequence: CASSRDRGQYF. Here the CDR3 DNA reads TGTGCCAGCAGTCGCGACAGGGGGCAGTACTTC.

This clone was seen a few times. The chain links TRBV4-3 to TRBJ2-7; 7 positions agree with TRBD2. The CDR3 covers 15 residues. The germline V gene has CDR1 LGHNA and CDR2 YSLEER. V lost 3 bases to trimming and J lost 4 bases; unmatched junction nucleotides: 9. The CDR3 DNA follows: TGCGCCAGCAGCCACGGCGGACTAGGGATATACGAGCAGTACTTC. Protein sequence: CASSHGGLGIYEQYF.

The chain joins TRBV5-4 to TRBJ2-5, with a possible D match to TRBD2 (7 bases). Germline CDR1 and CDR2: SGHNT and YYREEE (reference sequence). The V end was cut by 1 base, the J end by 5 bases, with 12 bases between. The CDR3 loop spans 14 amino acids. The chain's CDR3 is CASSLRGGLETQYF. In nucleotides, the CDR3 is TGTGCCAGCAGCTTGAGGGGGGGCCTGGAGACCCAGTACTTC.

This clone has a handful of counts. The chain couples TRBV7-2 to TRBJ2-3, with 15 bases fitting TRBD2. Germline CDR1 is SGHTA and CDR2 is FQGNSA. The V and J ends lost 2 bases and 4 bases, in that order; junction bases with no gene match: 7. The CDR3 sequence is 18 residues long. As DNA, the CDR3 is TGTGCCAGCAGCTTATCCCGCGGACTAGCGGGAGGGGCAGATACGCAGTATTTT. Its translation is CASSLSRGLAGGADTQYF.

This clone was detected a few times. The V call is TRBV5-1, the J call TRBJ2-1, with D perhaps TRBD2 (6 bases). The CDR3 consists of 12 residues. Looked up from germline, CDR1 is SGHRS and CDR2 is YFSETQ. V gave up 1 base and J gave up 13 bases, with 12 bases separating them. CDR3 bases: TGCGCCAGCAGCTTGATCTCGACTAGTCAGTTCTTC. Amino acids: CASSLISTSQFF.

This chain links TRBV5-4 with TRBJ1-5; no definite D call. V gave up 0 bases and J gave up 2 bases, with 6 bases separating them. The CDR3 covers 14 residues. Germline assignment: CDR1 SGHNT and CDR2 YYREEE (reference sequence). The CDR3 loop is CASSLGPRNQPQHF. DNA for the CDR3: TGTGCCAGCAGCTTGGGGCCTCGCAATCAGCCCCAGCATTTT. The full variable domain, its missing parts supplied by reference TRBV5-4 and TRBJ1-5, is ETGVTQSPTHLIKTRGQQVTLRCSSQSGHNTVSWYQQALGQGPQFIFQYYREEENGRGNFPPRFSGLQFPNYSSELNVNALELDDSALYLCASSLGPRNQPQHFGDGTRLSIL.

This clone appeared a few times. The V gene is TRBV5-1, the J gene TRBJ2-6; 7 positions match TRBD1. V shed 0 bases, J shed 9 bases, and the junction held 9 bases outside the gene matches. CDR1 is SGHRS and CDR2 is YFSETQ in the germline V gene. The CDR3 spans 16 residues. CDR3 nucleotide sequence: TGCGCCAGCAGCTTGGGACAGGGTCAGGCAAACAACGTCCTGACTTTC. Protein product: CASSLGQGQANNVLTF.

This clone has more than one count but fewer than ten. The genes are TRBV5-1 and TRBJ2-7; 9 bases fit TRBD1. CDR3 length equals 16 residues. V gave up 4 bases and J gave up 6 bases; unmatched junction bases: 14. Germline V gene sequence: CDR1 SGHRS, CDR2 YFSETQ. DNA of the CDR3: TGCGCCAGCAGCCCCAACCTCCGGGGACAGGGTGTCGAGCAGTACTTC. Residues: CASSPNLRGQGVEQYF.

This clone has more than one count but fewer than ten. The V call is TRBV7-9, the J call TRBJ1-1; D remains unclear. Germline lookup yields CDR1 SEHNR and CDR2 FQNEAQ (reference sequence). This CDR3 comprises 15 residues. V was cut by 3 bases and J by 5 bases, with 16 bases left in between. The CDR3 nucleotides are TGTGCCAGCAGCTTCGATTGGCAGGCTAAGACTGAAGCTTTCTTT. It is translated as CASSFDWQAKTEAFF. Full variable domain (remainder filled in from reference TRBV7-9 and TRBJ1-1): DTGVSQNPRHKITKRGQNVTFRCDPISEHNRLYWYRQTLGQGPEFLTYFQNEAQLEKSRLLSDRFSAERPKGSFSTLEIQRTEQGDSAMYLCASSFDWQAKTEAFFGQGTRLTVV.

This clone appeared a few times. The chain couples TRBV28 to TRBJ1-5; D might be TRBD1 (5 bases). Trimming cost V 7 bases and J 3 bases, with 13 bases left between them. The CDR3 totals 14 residues. Germline CDR1 MDHEN, CDR2 SYDVKM. The CDR3 nucleotides are TGTGCCAGCACCTTGGGGGGATTCAATCAGCCCCAGCATTTT. This encodes CASTLGGFNQPQHF. The full variable domain, completed using reference TRBV28 and TRBJ1-5, is DVKVTQSSRYLVKRTGEKVFLECVQDMDHENMFWYRQDPGLGLRLIYFSYDVKMKEKGDIPEGYSVSREKKERFSLILESASTNQTSMYLCASTLGGFNQPQHFGDGTRLSIL.

This clone showed up just a few times. The rearrangement joins TRBV27 to TRBJ1-5; tentatively, D is TRBD1 (5 bases). Germline assignment: CDR1 MNHEY and CDR2 SMNVEV (reference sequence). CDR3 length equals 16 residues. V was cut by 4 bases and J by 3 bases, with 16 bases left in between. CDR3 nucleotide sequence: TGTGCCAGCAGTTCAGACAGAAGAGCTTTCAATCAGCCCCAGCATTTT. This sequence encodes CASSSDRRAFNQPQHF.

The chain has TRBV15 and TRBJ1-2; 9 nucleotides line up with TRBD1. CDR3 size: 16 residues. The V gene end was trimmed by 0 bases and the J gene end by 8 bases; junction bases not matched to a gene: 10. Germline V gene sequence: CDR1 LNHNV, CDR2 YYDKDF (reference sequence). The CDR3 nucleotides are TGTGCCACCAGCAGAGATCTGGTGGGGGACAGGGTGGGCTACACCTTC. The encoded protein is CATSRDLVGDRVGYTF.

This clone was seen only a few times. This specimen includes other DNA sequences encoding the same CDR3. The chain carries TRBV6-1 and TRBJ2-3; 10 bases match TRBD1. This CDR3 comprises 14 residues. The V gene's germline CDR1 is MNHNS and CDR2 SASEGT. J gave up 0 bases and V 6 bases, and 0 bases lay outside the gene matches. The CDR3 here is CASRDRGSTDTQYF. The DNA for the CDR3 is TGTGCCAGCAGGGACAGGGGGAGCACAGATACGCAGTATTTT.

Concerning this clone: Distinct nucleotide sequences in the sample also encode this CDR3. The CDR3 is CASSLSGLGQPQHF. CDR3 DNA: TGTGCCAGCAGCTTATCAGGTTTGGGTCAGCCCCAGCATTTT. V gene TRBV7-3 combines with J gene TRBJ1-5; D is uncertain. Germline V gene lookup returns CDR1 SGHTA and CDR2 FQGTGA. Trimming shortened V by 2 bases and J by 6 bases, and 11 bases separated the two germline ends. The length of the CDR3 is 14 residues.

This clone was found many times. The chain carries TRBV28 and TRBJ2-5; D uncertain. Germline CDR1 is MDHEN and CDR2 is SYDVKM. The CDR3 is made up of 14 amino acids. Trimming shortened V by 8 bases and J by 1 base, and 14 bases separated the two germline ends. CDR3 sequence (DNA): TGTGCCAGCTCTCCCTCGAGGCCCCAAGAGACCCAGTACTTC. As protein: CASSPSRPQETQYF.

The chain links TRBV6-5 to TRBJ1-1; TRBD1 aligns across 9 bases. Unmatched junction bases numbered 16, after V lost 6 bases and J lost 11 bases. Germline CDR1 reads MNHEY; CDR2 reads SVGAGI. The length of the CDR3 is 15 residues. CDR3 sequence (DNA): TGTGCCAGCAGCCGCCAACGGGACAGGGATGTTGGGGCTTTCTTT. This translates into CASSRQRDRDVGAFF.